The following is a T cell receptor (beta chain) sequence with its context. Its antigen is undetermined. Germline V lookup: CDR1 SGHKS, CDR2 YYEKEE (reference sequence). The CDR3 consists of 13 residues. V lost 2 bases and J 3 bases, leaving 7 bases between the germline ends. The data are from a study of persistence of HIV-infected CD4 T cells. Study overall: Donors were ART-treated; their CMV- and Gag-responding CD4+ T cells were isolated. Study-wide results and limits: Antigen-responding cells were enriched for degenerate expanded CDR3beta sequences.

Lysates of CMV-infected fibroblasts at approximately 9.6 ug/mL stimulated these cells. CD40L-negative CD69-negative CD45RO-high memory CD4+ T cells were sorted as populations depleted of antigen-responding cells. Plasma HIV-1 RNA stayed below 50 copies/mL for at least 4 years. A roughly 20-hour stimulation of CD8-depleted PBMCs used anti-CD28/CD49d costimulation, CD40-blocking antibody and enfuvirtide. The immunoSEQ assay was version 4, run in survey mode. Sequenced by immunoSEQ multiplex PCR; TCRdb stores in-frame clones only, minus some. Of 30,000 or so clones listed, around 82% are singletons. The chain is built from TRBV5-5 and TRBJ2-3; a weak D match, TRBD1 (6 bases). The sequences come from CD4+ T cells sorted from PBMCs after roughly 17-hour stimulation, collected from a patient who received antiretroviral therapy. The receptor's source is an adult man with HIV who was CMV-seropositive. CDR3 nucleotides: TGTGCCAGCAGCTTACAGGGAACAGATACGCAGTATTTT. It translates to CASSLQGTDTQYF.